One sample yielded the 21 T cell receptor beta chains listed below, sequenced in a study of T cell repertoires in cytomegalovirus infection. Each CDR3 protein is one row after TCRdb ran MiXCR on the reads. The sample has roughly 920,000 distinct CDR3 sequences, roughly 30% seen once; the top ten hold around 15%. What these receptors recognize is not known. The sequences come from cultured CD8+ T cells from PBMCs, collected from culture after CMV antigen stimulation. These receptors all come from a human donor in good health (CMV status not recorded). Some clones in this sample may be carry-over from other donors' samples.

This clonotype was counted ten times or more. The gene calls are TRBV7-8 and TRBJ2-4, with TRBD1 as a possible D gene (6 bases). This CDR3 is 14 amino acids long. V was trimmed by 5 bases and J by 1 base, leaving 9 bases between them. Germline V CDR1 and CDR2: SGHVS, FQNEAQ. CDR3 DNA sequence: TGTGCCAGCAGCCTGGACAGTGCCAAAAACATTCAGTACTTC. It encodes CASSLDSAKNIQYF.

V usage is TRBV6-5 and J usage is TRBJ2-2; D is unresolved. In germline, CDR1 is MNHEY, CDR2 SVGAGI. The V and J ends lost 6 bases and 3 bases respectively, with 11 bases between them. This CDR3 is 14 amino acids long. The CDR3 protein is CASSPIHDTGELFF. In DNA form, the CDR3 reads TGTGCCAGCAGCCCCATACACGACACCGGGGAGCTGTTTTTT.

V and J are TRBV7-3 and TRBJ2-1; D is possibly TRBD1 or TRBD2 (5 bases each). V lost 3 bases and J 7 bases, leaving 13 bases between the germline ends. Germline V lookup: CDR1 SGHTA, CDR2 FQGTGA. The CDR3 consists of 14 residues. CDR3 DNA: TGTGCCAGCAGCTTGGACGCCAGGGAGAATGAGCAGTTCTTC. Translated: CASSLDARENEQFF.

The V gene is TRBV5-1, the J gene TRBJ2-5; 11 bases align to TRBD2. With V trimmed by 0 bases and J by 4 bases, 2 bases remained unmatched. Germline values: CDR1 SGHRS, CDR2 YFSETQ. The CDR3 spans 15 residues. CDR3 loop: CASSLELAGGETQYF. The CDR3 DNA is TGCGCCAGCAGCTTGGAGCTAGCGGGGGGAGAGACCCAGTACTTC.

In its sample, this clonotype was seen a few times. The V gene is TRBV6-2 or TRBV6-3, the J gene TRBJ2-3, with 7 bases identical to TRBD1. Trimming took 2 bases from V and 2 from J; bases not matched to a gene: 7. The CDR3 runs 16 residues. CDR1 and CDR2 (germline): MNHEY, SVGEGT. For the CDR3, the DNA is TGTGCCAGCAGTTACGATCACAGGGGCCTCACAGATACGCAGTATTTT. Translated, it gives CASSYDHRGLTDTQYF.

The chain couples TRBV25-1 to TRBJ2-6, with unresolved D. The germline V gene has CDR1 MGHDK and CDR2 SYGVNS. This CDR3 region has 19 residues. The ends were cut back, 3 bases at V and 0 bases at J, with 18 bases in the middle. The CDR3 DNA follows: TGTGCCAGCAGTGACCGAAGACCTCCCAATTACTCTGGGGCCAACGTCCTGACTTTC. It encodes CASSDRRPPNYSGANVLTF.

This clonotype turned up a few times. The V call is TRBV19, the J call TRBJ1-5; no reliable D call. There are 18 residues in the CDR3. Germline V CDR1 and CDR2: LNHDA, SQIVND (reference sequence). Trimming stripped 5 bases from V and 3 bases from J, with 23 bases between. The CDR3 region is CASSPPIRGPSLNQPQHF. DNA for the CDR3: TGTGCCAGTAGTCCTCCGATAAGAGGGCCCAGTCTCAATCAGCCCCAGCATTTT.

In this sample, this clonotype turned up many times. The chain carries TRBV7-9 and TRBJ1-1; 10 bases agree with TRBD1. Germline V gene lookup returns CDR1 SEHNR and CDR2 FQNEAQ (reference sequence). V trimming: 0 bases; J trimming: 4 bases; junction bases outside the gene matches: 2. This CDR3 comprises 15 residues. This CDR3 reads CASSLAGQGGTEAFF. CDR3 nucleotides: TGTGCCAGCAGCTTAGCAGGACAGGGGGGCACTGAAGCTTTCTTT. Full variable domain (missing parts from reference TRBV7-9 and TRBJ1-1): DTGVSQNPRHKITKRGQNVTFRCDPISEHNRLYWYRQTLGQGPEFLTYFQNEAQLEKSRLLSDRFSAERPKGSFSTLEIQRTEQGDSAMYLCASSLAGQGGTEAFFGQGTRLTVV.

The chain is built from TRBV7-8 and TRBJ1-2; no firm D call. Germline V gene lookup returns CDR1 SGHVS and CDR2 FQNEAQ. The ends were cut back, 5 bases at V and 5 bases at J, with 12 bases in the middle. The CDR3 runs to 13 residues. CDR3 nucleotides: TGTGCCAGCAGCAGAGGGAGGGTATATGGCTACACCTTC. It codes for CASSRGRVYGYTF.

This chain joins TRBV6-1 and TRBJ2-1; tentative D call: TRBD2 (5 bases). V lost 2 bases and J 10 bases, leaving 18 bases between the germline ends. The germline gives CDR1 MNHNS, CDR2 SASEGT. This CDR3 has 15 amino acids. CDR3 loop: CASSELGPSGGEQFF. The CDR3 DNA follows: TGTGCCAGCAGTGAATTAGGACCCTCCGGAGGCGAGCAGTTCTTC.

The rearrangement joins TRBV10-3 to TRBJ2-7; either TRBD1 or TRBD2 may supply D (5 bases each). Trimming shortened V by 6 bases and J by 4 bases, and 19 bases separated the two germline ends. CDR3 length equals 15 residues. Germline CDR1 ENHRY, CDR2 SYGVKD. CDR3 DNA: TGTGCCATCAGGAAAGGGACGGAAGGTGTTTACGAGCAGTACGTC. This gives the protein CAIRKGTEGVYEQYV.

The chain employs TRBV20-1 and TRBJ2-1; tentative D call: TRBD1 (6 bases). Germline CDR1 and CDR2: DFQATT and SNEGSKA (reference sequence). This CDR3 contains 14 residues. V shed 5 bases and J shed 3 bases, with 14 bases lying between them. The CDR3 DNA follows: TGCAGTGCTGGGGGCAGGAAGATCTACAATGAGCAGTTCTTC. Protein product: CSAGGRKIYNEQFF.

In this sample, this clonotype turned up a few times. This sequence joins TRBV7-8 and TRBJ1-1; possible D gene TRBD1, 5 bases. This CDR3 spans 16 amino acids. Germline CDR1 is SGHVS and CDR2 is FQNEAQ. Trimming left V 1 base short and J 4 bases short, with 16 bases between. DNA of the CDR3: TGTGCCAGCAGCTTAGGGGCCTTGGGGGGAGGCACTGAAGCTTTCTTT. It yields the protein CASSLGALGGGTEAFF.

The gene calls are TRBV7-9 and TRBJ2-3; D gene unclear. The V gene lost 3 bases and the J gene lost 7 bases, with 11 bases spanning the gap. The CDR3 length is 13 residues. Per the germline V gene, CDR1 is SEHNR and CDR2 is FQNEAQ (reference sequence). As DNA, the CDR3 is TGTGCCAGCAGCTTTTCTCCCTCCCATACGCAGTATTTT. This sequence encodes CASSFSPSHTQYF.

The chain has TRBV7-9 and TRBJ2-3; 12 bases line up with TRBD2. V gave up 0 bases and J gave up 4 bases; unmatched junction bases: 8. Looked up from germline, CDR1 is SEHNR and CDR2 is FQNEAQ (reference sequence). The CDR3 contains 18 residues. The CDR3 protein is CASSLATSGGEAADTQYF. CDR3 bases: TGTGCCAGCAGCTTAGCGACTAGCGGGGGCGAGGCGGCAGATACGCAGTATTTT.

J is TRBJ2-4 and V is TRBV19; tentative D call: TRBD1 (6 bases). Germline CDR1 and CDR2: LNHDA and SQIVND (reference sequence). V lost 1 base, J lost 7 bases, and 11 bases lay in between. The CDR3 totals 14 residues. CDR3 in DNA: TGTGCCAGTAGTATAGGCACAGGGTGGAACATTCAGTACTTC. This sequence encodes CASSIGTGWNIQYF.

Turning to this clonotype: A clone one base away is much larger, so this may be a read error. The CDR3 carries no conserved terminal phenylalanine or tryptophan, so it likely arises from a read error. The chain couples TRBV7-9 to TRBJ2-7; the match to TRBD1 covers 8 bases. J lost 5 bases, V lost 5 bases, and 8 bases had no gene match. The germline CDR1 and CDR2 sequences are SEHNR and FQNEAQ (reference sequence). The CDR3 has 14 amino acids. DNA for the CDR3: TGTGCCAGCAGCGGTCGGACAGGGACGGACGAGCAGTACATC. This translates into CASSGRTGTDEQYI.

CDR3 in DNA: TGCGCCAGCAGCCAACTTTGGCCCGGCACTGAAGCTTTCTTT. Its translation: CASSQLWPGTEAFF. The chain carries TRBV4-1 and TRBJ1-1; no clear D. CDR1 and CDR2 (germline): MGHRA, YSYEKL. The CDR3 loop spans 14 amino acids. Trimming cost V 2 bases and J 4 bases, with 11 bases left between them.

The rearrangement joins TRBV12-3 or TRBV12-4 to TRBJ2-1; tentative D call: TRBD1 (5 bases). The length of the CDR3 is 10 residues. V was trimmed by 6 bases and J by 8 bases, leaving 5 bases between them. In DNA form, the CDR3 reads TGTGCCAGCAGGGGGCATGAGCAGTTCTTC. It specifies CASRGHEQFF.

The rearrangement uses TRBV6-1 and TRBJ1-2, with TRBD1 as a possible D gene (5 bases). The ends were cut back, 7 bases at V and 7 bases at J, with 13 bases in the middle. Germline assignment: CDR1 MNHNS and CDR2 SASEGT. The CDR3 is 12 amino acids. This CDR3 reads CASNHRRGGYTF. In DNA form, the CDR3 reads TGTGCCAGCAATCACAGGCGAGGTGGCTACACCTTC.

This clonotype has at least ten counts. The chain couples TRBV7-8 to TRBJ2-2; 9 bases align to TRBD1. The CDR3 spans 20 residues. Germline V gene data show CDR1 as SGHVS and CDR2 as FQNEAQ. Unmatched junction bases numbered 16, after V lost 5 bases and J lost 0 bases. The CDR3 DNA follows: TGTGCCAGCAGCACACAGGGGGCCTATGTGCGGACCGCGAACACCGGGGAGCTGTTTTTT. Translating gives CASSTQGAYVRTANTGELFF. The whole variable domain, remainder taken from reference TRBV7-8 and TRBJ2-2, is GAGVSQSPRYKVAKRGQDVALRCDPISGHVSLFWYQQALGQGPEFLTYFQNEAQLDKSGLPSDRFFAERPEGSVSTLKIQRTQQEDSAVYLCASSTQGAYVRTANTGELFFGEGSRLTVL.